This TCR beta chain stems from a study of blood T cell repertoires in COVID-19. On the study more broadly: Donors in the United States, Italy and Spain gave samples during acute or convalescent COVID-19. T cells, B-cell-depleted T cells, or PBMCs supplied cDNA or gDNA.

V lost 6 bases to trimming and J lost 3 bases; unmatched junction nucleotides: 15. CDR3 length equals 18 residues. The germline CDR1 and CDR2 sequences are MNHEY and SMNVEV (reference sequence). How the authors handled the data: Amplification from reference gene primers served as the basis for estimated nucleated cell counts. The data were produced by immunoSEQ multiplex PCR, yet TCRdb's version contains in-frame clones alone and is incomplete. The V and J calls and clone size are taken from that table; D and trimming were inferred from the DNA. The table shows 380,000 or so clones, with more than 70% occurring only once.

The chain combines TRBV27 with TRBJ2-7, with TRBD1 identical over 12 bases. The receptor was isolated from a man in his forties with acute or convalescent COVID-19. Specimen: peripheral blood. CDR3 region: CASSYLRDRGHGGYEQYF. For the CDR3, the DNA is TGTGCCAGCAGCTACCTCCGGGACAGGGGGCATGGTGGCTACGAGCAGTACTTC.